The present T cell receptor beta chain was sequenced within a study of T cells after yellow fever vaccination. The CDR3 length is 15 residues. V lost 1 base and J 8 bases, leaving 15 bases between the germline ends. The V gene's germline CDR1 is LGHDT and CDR2 YNNKEL (reference sequence). In making TCR cDNA, 5'RACE template switching added a universal primer site and UMIs to it. Using its own MiXCR run on the 5' RACE reads, TCRdb lists one record per CDR3 protein. Of about 230,000 distinct CDR3 sequences listed, less than 7.5% are singletons. General study points: From the bulk population, abundant clonotypes could contaminate and appear within FACS-sorted repertoires. Some clonotypes were seen in both the CD4 and the CD8 compartments. These made up a small share and likely arose from convergent recombination. At approximately 96% for CD4 and 70% to 90% for CD8, most primary-vaccination clones showed up again after the booster.

This clonotype appeared a few times. What it binds is unknown. This chain links TRBV3-1 with TRBJ2-4; D perhaps matches TRBD1 (6 bases). The specimen comprised CD4+ T cells sorted from PBMCs, sampled on the day of the yellow fever booster vaccination. The sequence derives from a man aged 30 to 45 who received the YFV17D yellow fever vaccine. The CDR3 is CASSQVGQGSYIQYF. DNA of the CDR3: TGTGCCAGCAGCCAAGTGGGGCAGGGGTCGTACATTCAGTACTTC.